These 21 T cell receptor beta chains share one sample of origin, sequenced in a study of T cells in Graves' hyperthyroidism and ophthalmopathy. There were TCR beta CDR3 regions amplified from RNA transcripts. RT-PCR in the first round (using the HTBI primer set) targeted the TCR CDR3. Each CDR3 protein is one row after TCRdb ran MiXCR on the multiplex PCR reads. The table has hundreds of thousands of distinct CDR3 sequences, about a third seen once; the top ten hold around 32%. Sequencing was performed on blood. Receptor source: a woman aged 40 to 49 with Graves' hyperthyroidism.

This clonotype was detected only a few times. V usage is TRBV11-3 and J usage is TRBJ2-7; perhaps TRBD2 as D (5 bases). Trimming removed 1 base from V and 2 bases from J, with 6 bases in between. Germline CDR1 reads SGHNT; CDR2 reads YENEEA. This CDR3 is 13 amino acids long. In nucleotides, the CDR3 is TGTGCCAGCAGCTTAGTAGCGACCTACGAGCAGTACTTC. Translated, it gives CASSLVATYEQYF.

The chain links TRBV24-1 to TRBJ2-3; 13 positions agree with TRBD2. CDR3 length: 18 residues. The germline V gene has CDR1 KGHDR and CDR2 SFDVKD. Trimming at V came to 5 bases and at J to 7 bases, leaving 14 bases not matched to a gene. The CDR3 nucleotides are TGTGCCACCAGTGCCCGACCCGGGACTAGCGGGGAATACTATACGCAGTATTTT. Protein sequence: CATSARPGTSGEYYTQYF.

The sample holds many counts of this clonotype. This chain uses TRBV4-3 with TRBJ2-6; D might be TRBD2 (5 bases). The CDR3 runs 16 residues. Germline V gene data show CDR1 as LGHNA and CDR2 as YSLEER. With 1 base removed from V and 4 bases from J, the gap between germline ends came to 11 bases. CDR3 sequence (DNA): TGCGCCAGCAGCCAAGTTCTGGGGAGCGGGGCCAACGTCCTGACTTTC. Translating it yields CASSQVLGSGANVLTF.

This clonotype came up many times. This sequence joins TRBV19 and TRBJ1-5; possible D gene TRBD1, 5 bases. Trimming took off 9 bases at V and 2 bases at J, with 11 bases between the two ends. The V gene's germline CDR1 is LNHDA and CDR2 SQIVND (reference sequence). The CDR3 is made up of 13 amino acids. The DNA of the CDR3 is TGTGCCAGCAGTGGGGGGGGCAATCAGCCCCAGCATTTT. Protein: CASSGGGNQPQHF. The full variable domain, with the rest looked up from reference TRBV19 and TRBJ1-5, is DGGITQSPKYLFRKEGQNVTLSCEQNLNHDAMYWYRQDPGQGLRLIYYSQIVNDFQKGDIAEGYSVSREKKESFPLTVTSAQKNPTAFYLCASSGGGNQPQHFGDGTRLSIL.

This clonotype was counted only a few times. The chain joins TRBV19 to TRBJ1-2; 10 nucleotides agree with TRBD1. CDR1 LNHDA and CDR2 SQIVND come from the germline V gene (reference sequence). The J segment lost 7 bases and the V segment lost 1 base, leaving 3 bases of the junction unmatched. This CDR3 is built from 14 residues. CDR3 nucleotides: TGTGCCAGTAGTATAGGCGGACAGGGGGTTGGCTACACCTTC. It codes for CASSIGGQGVGYTF. The entire variable domain, with the rest obtained from reference TRBV19 and TRBJ1-2, is as follows: DGGITQSPKYLFRKEGQNVTLSCEQNLNHDAMYWYRQDPGQGLRLIYYSQIVNDFQKGDIAEGYSVSREKKESFPLTVTSAQKNPTAFYLCASSIGGQGVGYTFGSGTRLTVV.

Regarding this clonotype: A much bigger clone sits one base away, suggesting this may be a read error. This chain joins TRBV7-2 and TRBJ2-5; D is unresolved. This CDR3 spans 14 amino acids. From germline, CDR1 is SGHTA and CDR2 FQGNSA. The CDR3 sequence: CANSQDLQQETQYF. CDR3 bases: TGCGCCAACAGCCAAGATCTACAGCAAGAGACCCAGTACTTC.

In this sample, this clonotype turned up a few times. The chain joins TRBV20-1 to TRBJ2-7, with 7 bases matching TRBD2. V was clipped by 5 bases and J by 3 bases; unmatched bases: 10. Germline CDR1 reads DFQATT; CDR2 reads SNEGSKA (reference sequence). There are 14 residues in the CDR3. In nucleotides, the CDR3 is TGCAGTGCTGCGAGCGGGATTCGTTTCTACGAGCAGTACTTC. Its translation: CSAASGIRFYEQYF.

In regard to this clonotype: Here the CDR3 omits its conserved ending phenylalanine or tryptophan, so a read error is the likely source. The V gene is TRBV20-1, the J gene TRBJ2-2; 7 nucleotides align to TRBD1. Per germline, CDR1 DFQATT and CDR2 SNEGSKA (reference sequence). This CDR3 has 13 residues. Losses at the gene ends were 3 bases for V and 7 bases for J; bases not matched to a gene: 5. CDR3 nucleotides: TGCAGTGCTAGCCACAGGGGCCTCGGGGAGCTGTTTTCT. This codes for CSASHRGLGELFS.

This clonotype was seen at least ten times. J is TRBJ1-5 and V is TRBV15, with TRBD1 as a possible D gene (5 bases). The germline V gene has CDR1 LNHNV and CDR2 YYDKDF (reference sequence). V lost 3 bases and J 9 bases, leaving 12 bases between the germline ends. The CDR3 loop spans 13 amino acids. This CDR3 is CATSSIDSRPQHF. CDR3 bases: TGTGCCACCAGCAGCATAGACAGTCGGCCCCAGCATTTT.

About this clonotype: A much more abundant neighbour one base away suggests this may be a read error. J is TRBJ1-3 and V is TRBV2, with TRBD1 matching 7 bases. The CDR3 totals 15 residues. The V gene's germline CDR1 is SNHLY and CDR2 FYNNEI. The CDR3 loop is CASSGTGPLGNTLYF. The CDR3 bases are TGTGCCAGCAGTGGGACAGGCCCGCTTGGAAACACCCTATATTTT.

The sample holds a few counts of this clonotype. The chain is built from TRBV20-1 and TRBJ1-4, with TRBD1 matching over 9 bases. V was pared by 6 bases and J by 2 bases, with 10 bases of the junction left unmatched. Germline CDR1 DFQATT, CDR2 SNEGSKA (reference sequence). The CDR3 runs 16 residues. CDR3 coding DNA: TGCAGTGCGAACAGGGGGCGCGGTGCGACTAATGAAAAACTGTTTTTT. Encoded protein: CSANRGRGATNEKLFF.

This clonotype was recorded many times. The chain couples TRBV10-3 to TRBJ2-7; D may be TRBD2 (6 bases). Trimming took 10 bases from V and 2 from J, leaving 18 bases between them. Germline assignment: CDR1 ENHRY and CDR2 SYGVKD. The length of the CDR3 is 14 residues. CDR3 amino acids: CATENTRETYEQYF. DNA for the CDR3: TGTGCCACCGAGAACACCCGGGAGACCTACGAGCAGTACTTC.

This clonotype was recorded once. This clone may be a read error of a much larger clone one base away. This chain joins TRBV7-2 and TRBJ2-7; D unclear. Germline assignment: CDR1 SGHTA and CDR2 FQGNSA. CDR3 length: 13 amino acids. The CDR3 reads CASSQDQSYEQYF. CDR3 coding DNA: TGCGCCAGCAGCCAAGATCAGTCTTACGAGCAGTACTTC.

There are many counts of this clonotype. This chain links TRBV5-6 with TRBJ1-2; 10 nucleotides line up with TRBD1. J gave up 0 bases and V 4 bases, and 3 bases lay outside the gene matches. The germline gives CDR1 SGHDT, CDR2 YYEEEE. This CDR3 is built from 15 residues. The CDR3 is CASSRGTGANYGYTF. In DNA form, the CDR3 reads TGTGCCAGCAGCCGAGGGACAGGGGCTAACTATGGCTACACCTTC.

V and J are TRBV5-1 and TRBJ1-1, with 8 bases aligning to TRBD1. Germline CDR1 is SGHRS and CDR2 is YFSETQ. The CDR3 has 13 residues. After removal of 6 bases from V and 2 bases from J, the junction contained 3 bases not matched to a gene. CDR3 protein: CASNRGFNTEAFF. CDR3 DNA sequence: TGCGCCAGCAACAGGGGGTTCAACACTGAAGCTTTCTTT. The full variable domain, its missing parts supplied by reference TRBV5-1 and TRBJ1-1, is KAGVTQTPRYLIKTRGQQVTLSCSPISGHRSVSWYQQTPGQGLQFLFEYFSETQRNKGNFPGRFSGRQFSNSRSEMNVSTLELGDSALYLCASNRGFNTEAFFGQGTRLTVV.

This chain connects TRBV2 to TRBJ1-5, with D unclear. Trimming left V 4 bases short and J 6 bases short, with 10 bases between. CDR1 and CDR2 from the germline V gene are SNHLY and FYNNEI. The CDR3 loop spans 13 amino acids. The CDR3 bases are TGTGCCAGCAGTGCGGGCATTGGTCAGCCCCAGCATTTT. Encoded protein: CASSAGIGQPQHF.

There are many counts of this clonotype. The genes are TRBV29-1 and TRBJ1-2; no clear D. This CDR3 has 11 residues. V lost 4 bases and J lost 3, with 6 bases in between. Germline V gives CDR1 SQVTM, CDR2 ANQGSEA. CDR3 nucleotides: TGCAGCGTTGTGGAGGACTATGGCTACACCTTC. Encoded protein: CSVVEDYGYTF.

This clonotype was recorded many times. The chain joins TRBV29-1 to TRBJ2-2; no firm D call. Looked up from germline, CDR1 is SQVTM and CDR2 is ANQGSEA. The CDR3 has 12 amino acids. The V end lost 7 bases, the J end lost 6 bases, and 12 bases lay between the germline ends. CDR3 sequence: CSGSRSSGELFF. The DNA of the CDR3 is TGCAGCGGCAGTAGAAGTTCCGGGGAGCTGTTTTTT.

This clonotype was seen a handful of times. The rearrangement links TRBV28 to TRBJ1-2; D is unresolved. V lost 2 bases, J lost 5 bases, and 9 bases lay in between. Germline values: CDR1 MDHEN, CDR2 SYDVKM. The CDR3 is 13 residues long. The CDR3 reads CASSLRAFYGYTF. CDR3 nucleotide sequence: TGTGCCAGCAGTTTAAGGGCATTTTATGGCTACACCTTC.

This clonotype was observed many times. The rearrangement uses TRBV12-3 or TRBV12-4 and TRBJ2-7; D unclear. This CDR3 contains 15 residues. With 3 bases removed from V and 3 bases from J, the gap between germline ends came to 15 bases. CDR3 nucleotides: TGTGCCAGCAGTTTGACAAGTCCGATATACTACGAGCAGTACTTC. Protein sequence: CASSLTSPIYYEQYF.

This sequence joins TRBV2 and TRBJ2-6; D is perhaps TRBD1 (6 bases). Trimming removed 5 bases at V and 1 base at J, with 15 bases between. Germline CDR1 and CDR2: SNHLY and FYNNEI. The CDR3 covers 17 residues. CDR3 sequence: CASSYHRALSGANVLTF. CDR3 sequence (DNA): TGTGCCAGCAGTTACCACAGGGCCTTATCTGGGGCCAACGTCCTGACTTTC.